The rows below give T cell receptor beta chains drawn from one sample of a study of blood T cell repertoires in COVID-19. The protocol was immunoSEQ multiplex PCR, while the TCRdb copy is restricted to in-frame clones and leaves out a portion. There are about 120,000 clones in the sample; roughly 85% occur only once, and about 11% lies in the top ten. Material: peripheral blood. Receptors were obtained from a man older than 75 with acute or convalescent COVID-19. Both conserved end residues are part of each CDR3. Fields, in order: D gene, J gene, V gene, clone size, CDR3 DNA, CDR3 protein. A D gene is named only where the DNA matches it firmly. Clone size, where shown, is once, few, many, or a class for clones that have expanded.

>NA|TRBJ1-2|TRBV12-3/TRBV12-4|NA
TGTGCCAGCAGTTTCGCAGCGTATGGCTACACCTTC
CASSFAAYGYTF
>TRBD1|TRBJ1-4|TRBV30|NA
TGTGCCTGGAGTGTACAGGGACAGGGGTATGAAAAACTGTTTTTT
CAWSVQGQGYEKLFF
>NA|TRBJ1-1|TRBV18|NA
TGTGCCAGCTCACCTTTGAGAGGATACGCGAACACTGAAGCTTTCTTT
CASSPLRGYANTEAFF
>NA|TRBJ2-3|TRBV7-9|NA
TGTGCCAGCAGCCCATCCTCGGGAGCAGATACGCAGTATTTT
CASSPSSGADTQYF
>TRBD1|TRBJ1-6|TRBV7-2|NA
TGTGCCAGCAGCTTATTACAGGGGGCATCTTCACCCCTCCACTTT
CASSLLQGASSPLHF
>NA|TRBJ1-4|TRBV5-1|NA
TGCGCCAGCAGCCTAGATACAACTAATGAAAAACTGTTTTTT
CASSLDTTNEKLFF
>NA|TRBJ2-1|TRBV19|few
TGTGCCAGTAGTATGACCAGGGGTCGATCCTACAATGAGCAGTTCTTC
CASSMTRGRSYNEQFF
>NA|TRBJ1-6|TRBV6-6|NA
TGTGCCAGCAGCCGAGGGGGGAAGAAAGGGTCCTATAATTCACCCCTCCACTTT
CASSRGGKKGSYNSPLHF
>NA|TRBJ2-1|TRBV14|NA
TGTGCCAGCAGCCAAGATCTTCGGAATGAGCAGTTCTTC
CASSQDLRNEQFF
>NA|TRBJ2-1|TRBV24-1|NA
TGTGCCACCAGTGACTCCGGGACTGGCGACAATGAGCAGTTCTTC
CATSDSGTGDNEQFF
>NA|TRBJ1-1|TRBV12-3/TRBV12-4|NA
TGTGCCAGCAGTTTAGCCGGGTGGGAGGCTTTCTTT
CASSLAGWEAFF
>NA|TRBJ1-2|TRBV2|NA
TGTGCCAGCTTACAACAGGAGATCTATGGCTACACCTTC
CASLQQEIYGYTF
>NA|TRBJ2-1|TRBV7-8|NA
TGTGCCAGCAGCTTAGGCTCACAGCGGTACAATGAGCAGTTCTTC
CASSLGSQRYNEQFF
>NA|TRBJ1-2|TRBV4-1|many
TGCGCCAGCAGCCCCGGACAGCTTAACTATGGCTACACCTTC
CASSPGQLNYGYTF
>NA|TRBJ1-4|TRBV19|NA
TGTGCCAGTAGTATAGGCCAGAAATATGAAAAACTGTTTTTT
CASSIGQKYEKLFF
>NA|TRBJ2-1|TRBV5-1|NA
TGCGCCAGCAGCTTGGGGGGCGGGGCCTACAATGAGCAGTTCTTC
CASSLGGGAYNEQFF
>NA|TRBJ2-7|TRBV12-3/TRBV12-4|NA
TGTGCCAGCAGTTCGGGGGTATACGAGCAGTACTTC
CASSSGVYEQYF
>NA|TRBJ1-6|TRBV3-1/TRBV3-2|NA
TGTGCCAGCAGCCAGGCAGATTATAATTCACCCCTCCACTTT
CASSQADYNSPLHF
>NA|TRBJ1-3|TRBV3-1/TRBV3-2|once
TGTGCCAGCAGCCGACTCCTCGCTGGAAACACCATATATTTT
CASSRLLAGNTIYF
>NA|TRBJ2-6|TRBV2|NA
TGTGCCAGCAAGGGATCCAGGGGCACCTCTGGGGCCAACGTCCTGACTTTC
CASKGSRGTSGANVLTF
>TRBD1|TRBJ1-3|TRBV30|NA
TGTGCCTGGAGTGATTGGGGACAGTTTACCATATATTTT
CAWSDWGQFTIYF
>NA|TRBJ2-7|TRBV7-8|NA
TGTGCCAGCAGCTTCGCAGGGGGGTCCGAGCAGTACTTC
CASSFAGGSEQYF
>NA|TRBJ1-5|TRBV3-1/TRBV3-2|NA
TGTGCCAGCAGCCAAGGTTCCGGGGGTAATCAGCCCCAGCATTTT
CASSQGSGGNQPQHF
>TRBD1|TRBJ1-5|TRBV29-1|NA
TGCAGCGTTGGGGGACAGGGGGATCAGCCCCAGCATTTT
CSVGGQGDQPQHF
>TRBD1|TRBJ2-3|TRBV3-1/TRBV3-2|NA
TGTGCCAGCAGCCCTAGGACAGGGTCATCTAGCACAGATACGCAGTATTTT
CASSPRTGSSSTDTQYF
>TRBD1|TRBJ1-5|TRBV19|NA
TGTGCCAGTAGCAGCGGGCCCGACAGGGGGCCGGATCAGCCCCAGCATTTT
CASSSGPDRGPDQPQHF
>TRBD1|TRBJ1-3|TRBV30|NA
TGTGCCTGGAGTGGGACAGGGCTCTCTGGAAACACCATATATTTT
CAWSGTGLSGNTIYF
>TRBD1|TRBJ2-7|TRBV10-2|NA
TGCGCCAGCAAACTCACAGGGGACGCGAGCTCCTACGAGCAGTACTTC
CASKLTGDASSYEQYF
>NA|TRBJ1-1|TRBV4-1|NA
TGCGCCAGCAGCCCAAACGTACAGTGGAAGAACACTGAAGCTTTCTTT
CASSPNVQWKNTEAFF
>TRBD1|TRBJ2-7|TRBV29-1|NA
TGCAGCGTCTCTGGCCCCTCGGGACAGTTTGGCTACGAGCAGTACTTC
CSVSGPSGQFGYEQYF
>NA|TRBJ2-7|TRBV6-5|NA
TGTGCCAGCAGTAGGGGGGAACAGGGGAGCTACGAGCAGTACTTC
CASSRGEQGSYEQYF
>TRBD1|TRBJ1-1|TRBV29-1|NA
TGCAGCGTGAATCCGGACAGGAGCACTGAAGCTTTCTTT
CSVNPDRSTEAFF
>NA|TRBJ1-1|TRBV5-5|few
TGTGCCAGCAGCCCGGATACTACGGTGAACACTGAAGCTTTCTTT
CASSPDTTVNTEAFF
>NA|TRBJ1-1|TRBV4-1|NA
TGCGCCAGCAGCCAAGAGGGCAAGGGGTTCTTTCAGACTGAAGCTTTCTTT
CASSQEGKGFFQTEAFF
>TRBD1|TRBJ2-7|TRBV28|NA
TGTGCCAGCAGTCCGCTTACCTCGGGACAGAGCTCCTACGAGCAGTACTTC
CASSPLTSGQSSYEQYF
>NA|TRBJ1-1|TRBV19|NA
TGTGCCAGTAGTATAGCACAGTTGAACACTGAAGCTTTCTTT
CASSIAQLNTEAFF
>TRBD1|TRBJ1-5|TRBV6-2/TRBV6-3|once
TGTGCCAGCAGTAAGGACAGGGGGCGATTTCCAATTCAGCCCCAGCATTTT
CASSKDRGRFPIQPQHF